These 10 T cell receptor beta chains came from one sample sequenced in a study of memory CD4+ T cells and cytomegalovirus serostatus. The repertoire was sequenced with immunoSEQ multiplex PCR; TCRdb's copy has only in-frame clones and lacks some. Of 50,000 to 65,000 clones detected, around four fifths appear once; the ten largest clones hold 0.77%. Single viable CD3+CD4+CD8-CD45RO+ cells were sorted as the memory CD4+ T cells. Sequencing was done on a sample of memory CD4+ T cells from blood. The receptors originated from an adult in good health and CMV-seronegative.

CDR3 DNA: TGTGCCTGGAGTGTATTTATGGTCGGGGGGGCATTAGATACGCAGTATTTT. Translated, it gives CAWSVFMVGGALDTQYF. V gene TRBV30 combines with J gene TRBJ2-3; 8 bases fit TRBD2. The CDR3 length is 17 residues. Germline trimming cut 0 bases from V and 5 bases from J; bases unmatched to any gene: 13. Germline-derived CDR1 and CDR2 are GTSNPN and SVGIG (reference sequence).

This sequence joins TRBV7-6 and TRBJ2-5; no clear D gene. CDR1 is SGHVS, CDR2 FNYEAQ, per germline. With 3 bases removed from V and 5 bases from J, the gap between germline ends came to 16 bases. CDR3 length: 15 residues. The CDR3 bases are TGTGCCAGCAGCTTCGGTTTAACTGGGCCGGAGACCCAGTACTTC. Amino acids: CASSFGLTGPETQYF.

This chain uses TRBV11-2 with TRBJ2-7; tentative D call: TRBD1 (6 bases). Germline CDR1 and CDR2: SGHAT and FQNNGV. V lost 5 bases and J lost 3, with 14 bases in between. The CDR3 covers 14 residues. CDR3 DNA: TGTGCCAGCAGCCCCAACAGGGTACACTACGAGCAGTACTTC. Translated: CASSPNRVHYEQYF.

This clone was detected only a few times. This chain joins TRBV7-2 and TRBJ1-1; no reliable D call. Per germline, CDR1 SGHTA and CDR2 FQGNSA. The CDR3 extends over 15 amino acids. With 3 bases removed from V and 4 bases from J, the gap between germline ends came to 15 bases. CDR3 nucleotide sequence: TGTGCCAGCAGCTTCACCGAGGGTGGGATCACTGAAGCTTTCTTT. Its translation is CASSFTEGGITEAFF.

The chain joins TRBV18 to TRBJ1-4, with D possibly matching TRBD1 (6 bases). Germline CDR1 reads KGHSH; CDR2 reads LQKENI. The V end was cut by 4 bases, the J end by 8 bases, with 14 bases between. The CDR3 runs to 14 residues. The CDR3 DNA sequence: TGTGCCAGCTCACTCAGGGGACCAGGGGAAAAACTGTTTTTT. Translation gives CASSLRGPGEKLFF.

The V call is TRBV14, the J call TRBJ1-6; 7 nucleotides match TRBD1. V lost 4 bases and J lost 8; bases outside the gene matches: 8. CDR1 SGHDN and CDR2 FVKESK come from the germline V gene. CDR3 length equals 15 residues. The CDR3 reads CASSPSQGVYSPLHF. Here the CDR3 DNA reads TGTGCCAGCAGCCCCTCCCAGGGGGTTTATTCACCCCTCCACTTT. Looking up the rest from reference TRBV14 and TRBJ1-6 gives the full variable domain: EAGVTQFPSHSVIEKGQTVTLRCDPISGHDNLYWYRRVMGKEIKFLLHFVKESKQDESGMPNNRFLAERTGGTYSTLKVQPAELEDSGVYFCASSPSQGVYSPLHFGNGTRLTVT.

The CDR3, as DNA: TGTGCCAGCATGACCGACAGGAGGTCAGTAGGAAGTGAAGCTTTCTTT. Encoded protein: CASMTDRRSVGSEAFF. This sequence joins TRBV11-2 and TRBJ1-1; D perhaps matches TRBD1 (6 bases). There are 16 residues in the CDR3. Germline CDR1 reads SGHAT; CDR2 reads FQNNGV. V lost 7 bases and J 7 bases, leaving 25 bases between the germline ends. The whole variable domain, remainder taken from reference TRBV11-2 and TRBJ1-1, is EAGVAQSPRYKIIEKRQSVAFWCNPISGHATLYWYQQILGQGPKLLIQFQNNGVVDDSQLPKDRFSAERLKGVDSTLKIQPAKLEDSAVYLCASMTDRRSVGSEAFFGQGTRLTVV.

The rearrangement uses TRBV13 and TRBJ1-4; D perhaps matches TRBD1 (5 bases). This CDR3 region has 15 residues. Between the trimmed V and J ends, which lost 5 bases and 5 bases, there was a span of 15 bases. Germline V lookup: CDR1 PRHDT, CDR2 FYEKMQ (reference sequence). CDR3 in DNA: TGTGCCAGCAGCCTAAATCTCGGGGGAAATGAAAAACTGTTTTTT. Translation gives CASSLNLGGNEKLFF. The full variable domain, with the rest looked up from reference TRBV13 and TRBJ1-4, is AAGVIQSPRHLIKEKRETATLKCYPIPRHDTVYWYQQGPGQDPQFLISFYEKMQSDKGSIPDRFSAQQFSDYHSELNMSSLELGDSALYFCASSLNLGGNEKLFFGSGTQLSVL.

This clone came up once. V gene TRBV7-9 combines with J gene TRBJ2-1; D not resolved. CDR3 length: 11 amino acids. Trimming pared 4 bases from V and 9 bases from J, leaving 7 bases between. Germline assignment: CDR1 SEHNR and CDR2 FQNEAQ (reference sequence). The DNA of the CDR3 is TGTGCCAGCAGCTCTCTTGGTGAGCAGTTCTTC. This codes for CASSSLGEQFF.

The chain employs TRBV5-5 and TRBJ1-4; D unresolved. Per the germline V gene, CDR1 is SGHKS and CDR2 is YYEKEE (reference sequence). This CDR3 has 15 residues. Trimming removed 4 bases from V and 0 bases from J, with 10 bases in between. CDR3 in amino acids: CASSLVRATNEKLFF. The DNA for the CDR3 is TGTGCCAGCAGCCTAGTCCGTGCAACTAATGAAAAACTGTTTTTT.